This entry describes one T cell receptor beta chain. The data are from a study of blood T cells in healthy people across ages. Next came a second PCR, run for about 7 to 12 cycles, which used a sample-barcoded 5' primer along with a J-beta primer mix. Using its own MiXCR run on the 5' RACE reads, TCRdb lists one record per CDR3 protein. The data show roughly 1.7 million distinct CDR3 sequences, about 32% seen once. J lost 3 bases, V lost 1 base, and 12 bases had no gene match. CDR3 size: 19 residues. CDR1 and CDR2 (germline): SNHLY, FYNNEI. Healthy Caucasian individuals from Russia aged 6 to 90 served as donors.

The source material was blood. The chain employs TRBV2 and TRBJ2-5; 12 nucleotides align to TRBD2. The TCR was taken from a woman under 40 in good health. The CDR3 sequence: CASSEGLASGRAGEETQYF. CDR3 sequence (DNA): TGTGCCAGCAGTGAAGGGCTTGCTAGCGGGAGGGCCGGAGAAGAGACCCAGTACTTC.